Shown below are 6 T cell receptor beta chains from a single sample sequenced in a study of blood T cell repertoires in COVID-19. The data were produced by immunoSEQ multiplex PCR, yet TCRdb's version contains in-frame clones alone and is incomplete. The sample shows roughly 230,000 clones, approximately 92% of them seen only once. The sample taken for sequencing was peripheral blood. Every receptor here comes from a woman in her 40s who had recovered from COVID-19.

The V and J genes are TRBV5-5 and TRBJ2-3; 8 bases are a match to TRBD2. There are 15 residues in the CDR3. Germline assignment: CDR1 SGHKS and CDR2 YYEKEE (reference sequence). With 4 bases clipped from V and 2 bases from J, the junction kept 6 bases outside the gene matches. The CDR3 region has the DNA TGTGCCAGCAGCCCGACTAGCGCGACCACAGATACGCAGTATTTT. Protein: CASSPTSATTDTQYF.

V gene TRBV6-6 combines with J gene TRBJ2-3; the match to TRBD2 covers 8 bases. Germline assignment: CDR1 MNHNY and CDR2 SVGAGI (reference sequence). This CDR3 is built from 15 residues. The trim removed 6 bases at V and 2 bases at J, leaving 7 bases unmatched. CDR3 nucleotide sequence: TGTGCCAGCAGCCGGCGGCGGGGGGTCACAGATACGCAGTATTTT. This sequence encodes CASSRRRGVTDTQYF.

V usage is TRBV20-1 and J usage is TRBJ1-1; possibly TRBD1 for D (5 bases). The length of the CDR3 is 11 residues. The V end was cut by 6 bases, the J end by 5 bases, with 10 bases between. Germline V gene lookup returns CDR1 DFQATT and CDR2 SNEGSKA (reference sequence). The CDR3 sequence: CSAGEGTEAFF. CDR3 DNA: TGCAGTGCAGGGGAAGGGACTGAAGCTTTCTTT.

V usage is TRBV28 and J usage is TRBJ1-2; D ambiguous. Trimming cost V 2 bases and J 4 bases, with 8 bases left between them. The CDR3 has 13 amino acids. Per germline, CDR1 MDHEN and CDR2 SYDVKM. The CDR3 region has the DNA TGTGCCAGCAGTTTAATAGCCAGCTATGGCTACACCTTC. Translated, it gives CASSLIASYGYTF.

CDR3 protein: CASSLGTGIHTDTQYF. The CDR3 bases are TGTGCCAGCAGCTTAGGGACAGGGATCCACACAGATACGCAGTATTTT. The chain is built from TRBV7-9 and TRBJ2-3; 8 bases line up with TRBD1. This CDR3 is built from 16 residues. Germline V lookup: CDR1 SEHNR, CDR2 FQNEAQ (reference sequence). With V trimmed by 1 base and J by 2 bases, 5 bases remained unmatched. Full variable domain (rest looked up from reference TRBV7-9 and TRBJ2-3): DTGVSQNPRHKITKRGQNVTFRCDPISEHNRLYWYRQTLGQGPEFLTYFQNEAQLEKSRLLSDRFSAERPKGSFSTLEIQRTEQGDSAMYLCASSLGTGIHTDTQYFGPGTRLTVL.

V gene TRBV4-3 combines with J gene TRBJ2-3, with 9 positions matching TRBD2. Germline assignment: CDR1 LGHNA and CDR2 YSLEER. V lost 0 bases and J lost 1; bases outside the gene matches: 14. The CDR3 is 20 residues long. The CDR3, as DNA: TGCGCCAGCAGCCAAGATCTTAGCGGGAGTCAAAATACCCGCACAGATACGCAGTATTTT. This codes for CASSQDLSGSQNTRTDTQYF.